The 27 T cell receptor beta chains below all came from one sample that was sequenced in a study of T cells after yellow fever vaccination. One entry per CDR3 protein results from TCRdb running MiXCR on the 5' RACE reads. The repertoire has some 560,000 distinct CDR3 sequences, less than 20% of them found once; the top ten carry 15% to 20%. The sequenced sample was PBMCs, obtained around 5 days after the first yellow fever vaccination. Receptors were obtained from a man aged 18 to 29 who received the YFV17D yellow fever vaccine.

This clonotype came up a few times. The chain is built from TRBV5-1 and TRBJ2-3; D remains ambiguous. The CDR3 has 14 amino acids. The germline V and J ends were trimmed by 5 bases and 2 bases, with 12 bases remaining between them. Germline values: CDR1 SGHRS, CDR2 YFSETQ. The DNA of the CDR3 is TGCGCCAGCAGTATAGACATGATCACAGATACGCAGTATTTT. As protein: CASSIDMITDTQYF.

This clonotype was counted ten times or more. The rearrangement links TRBV5-1 to TRBJ2-7; possibly TRBD2 for D (7 bases). Trimming pared 0 bases from V and 1 base from J, leaving 8 bases between. Germline values: CDR1 SGHRS, CDR2 YFSETQ. The CDR3 has 14 residues. The CDR3 DNA reads TGCGCCAGCAGCTTGGAGGGGGGGTCCTACGAGCAGTACGTC. Amino acids: CASSLEGGSYEQYV.

The chain recombines TRBV4-3 with TRBJ2-7, with a tentative D call TRBD1 (6 bases). Germline V lookup: CDR1 LGHNA, CDR2 YSLEER. Trimming shortened V by 4 bases and J by 2 bases, and 15 bases separated the two germline ends. The CDR3 extends over 15 amino acids. CDR3 nucleotides: TGCGCCAGCAGCCCTTTCCACGACAGGCCCTACGAGCAGTACTTC. Its protein product is CASSPFHDRPYEQYF.

This clonotype was seen a few times. The chain uses TRBV29-1 and TRBJ2-2, with 9 positions matching TRBD1. The CDR3 consists of 16 residues. The germline gives CDR1 SQVTM, CDR2 ANQGSEA. V shed 6 bases and J 2 bases; nucleotides not matched to a gene: 10. The CDR3 coding sequence is TGCAGCGTGGAATTACCGGGACAGGGAAACACCGGGGAGCTGTTTTTT. This gives the protein CSVELPGQGNTGELFF.

The rearrangement joins TRBV6-2 or TRBV6-3 to TRBJ2-4; D is perhaps TRBD1 (6 bases). V gave up 6 bases and J gave up 6 bases, with 15 bases separating them. Germline-derived CDR1 and CDR2 are MNHEY and SVGEGT. The CDR3 has 14 residues. CDR3 loop: CASSRGSGGNIQYF. The CDR3 region has the DNA TGTGCCAGCAGCAGGGGATCGGGCGGAAACATTCAGTACTTC.

This clonotype was counted a few times. The chain is built from TRBV15 and TRBJ2-1; perhaps D is TRBD1 or TRBD2 (5 bases each). CDR1 LNHNV and CDR2 YYDKDF come from the germline V gene (reference sequence). This CDR3 contains 14 residues. With 2 bases removed from V and 10 bases from J, the gap between germline ends came to 15 bases. CDR3 sequence (DNA): TGTGCCACCAGCAGACCGGGACCTGCTGAGGAGCAGTTCTTC. Translating gives CATSRPGPAEEQFF. The whole variable domain, remainder taken from reference TRBV15 and TRBJ2-1, is DAMVIQNPRYQVTQFGKPVTLSCSQTLNHNVMYWYQQKSSQAPKLLFHYYDKDFNNEADTPDNFQSRRPNTSFCFLDIRSPGLGDTAMYLCATSRPGPAEEQFFGPGTRLTVL.

This CDR3 reads CASSLGSPINQPQHF. The DNA for the CDR3 is TGTGCCAGCAGTTTAGGTAGCCCTATAAATCAGCCCCAGCATTTT. This chain connects TRBV12-3 or TRBV12-4 to TRBJ1-5; D gene uncertain. This CDR3 has 15 amino acids. Trimming pared 1 base from V and 4 bases from J, leaving 11 bases between.

This CDR3 is CASGGRHQYQETQYF. CDR3 DNA sequence: TGTGCCAGTGGAGGACGACACCAGTACCAAGAGACCCAGTACTTC. The rearrangement uses TRBV19 and TRBJ2-5, with D possibly matching TRBD2 (5 bases). CDR1 and CDR2 from the germline V gene are LNHDA and SQIVND (reference sequence). Trimming took off 8 bases at V and 0 bases at J, with 16 bases between the two ends. The CDR3 totals 15 residues. The variable domain in full, completed from reference TRBV19 and TRBJ2-5, reads DGGITQSPKYLFRKEGQNVTLSCEQNLNHDAMYWYRQDPGQGLRLIYYSQIVNDFQKGDIAEGYSVSREKKESFPLTVTSAQKNPTAFYLCASGGRHQYQETQYFGPGTRLLVL.

There are many counts of this clonotype. The chain joins TRBV11-2 to TRBJ2-3; D is possibly TRBD1 (6 bases). The V end was cut by 1 base, the J end by 6 bases, with 8 bases between. In germline, CDR1 is SGHAT, CDR2 FQNNGV. The CDR3 loop spans 13 amino acids. CDR3 DNA sequence: TGTGCCAGCAGCTTAGGTCAGGGGGATACGCAGTATTTT. Translating it yields CASSLGQGDTQYF. Combining the CDR3 with reference TRBV11-2 and TRBJ2-3 gives the whole variable domain EAGVAQSPRYKIIEKRQSVAFWCNPISGHATLYWYQQILGQGPKLLIQFQNNGVVDDSQLPKDRFSAERLKGVDSTLKIQPAKLEDSAVYLCASSLGQGDTQYFGPGTRLTVL.

This clonotype occurred many times. The chain carries TRBV18 and TRBJ2-1; D gene unclear. Germline-derived CDR1 and CDR2 are KGHSH and LQKENI. The CDR3 totals 13 residues. V gave up 3 bases and J gave up 4 bases, with 7 bases separating them. The chain's CDR3 is CASSPRDYNEQFF. The DNA of the CDR3 is TGTGCCAGCTCACCTAGAGATTACAATGAGCAGTTCTTC.

The chain joins TRBV10-3 to TRBJ1-2; no definite D call. Germline assignment: CDR1 ENHRY and CDR2 SYGVKD. V lost 0 bases, J lost 8 bases, and 4 bases lay in between. The CDR3 has 11 amino acids. The CDR3 reads CAISESRGYTF. The CDR3 DNA reads TGTGCCATCAGTGAGTCGCGGGGCTACACCTTC.

The J gene is TRBJ1-1, the V gene TRBV5-1, with no clear D. CDR3 length: 12 amino acids. CDR1 and CDR2 (germline): SGHRS, YFSETQ. V lost 0 bases and J 7 bases, leaving 7 bases between the germline ends. The chain's CDR3 is CASSLGWGEAFF. DNA for the CDR3: TGCGCCAGCAGCTTGGGATGGGGTGAAGCTTTCTTT.

This chain joins TRBV11-2 and TRBJ2-1, with D hard to call. This CDR3 has 13 residues. V was clipped by 2 bases and J by 6 bases, with 8 bases between them. The germline gives CDR1 SGHAT, CDR2 FQNNGV. In DNA form, the CDR3 reads TGTGCCAGCAGCTTATCTTTCGGCAATGAGCAGTTCTTC. Residues: CASSLSFGNEQFF.

Written as DNA, the CDR3 is TGTGCCATCGCTCCTGGCGGAGGGACAGATACGCAGTATTTT. Protein: CAIAPGGGTDTQYF. The chain recombines TRBV10-3 with TRBJ2-3, with TRBD2 as a possible D gene (6 bases). Germline V gene sequence: CDR1 ENHRY, CDR2 SYGVKD. The CDR3 covers 14 residues. V lost 8 bases and J lost 3, with 15 bases in between.

A few counts support this clonotype. The chain has TRBV6-5 and TRBJ1-4; a possible D gene is TRBD1 (6 bases). CDR1 is MNHEY and CDR2 is SVGAGI in the germline V gene. V dropped 4 bases and J dropped 8 bases, with 17 bases sitting between them. This CDR3 is built from 15 residues. The CDR3 nucleotides read TGTGCCAGCAGTTTCTACACTCCGGGACAAGAAAAACTGTTTTTT. It is translated as CASSFYTPGQEKLFF.

The V call is TRBV11-2, the J call TRBJ2-1, with 9 bases aligning to TRBD2. This CDR3 is built from 15 residues. Germline loops: CDR1 SGHAT, CDR2 FQNNGV. V was pared by 2 bases and J by 10 bases, with 9 bases of the junction left unmatched. This CDR3 is CASSLSAGGWEEQFF. CDR3 coding DNA: TGTGCCAGCAGCTTATCTGCGGGGGGGTGGGAGGAGCAGTTCTTC.

This clonotype was seen a few times. The chain has TRBV12-3 or TRBV12-4 and TRBJ2-5; perhaps D is TRBD1 or TRBD2 (6 bases each). Trimming pared 5 bases from V and 3 bases from J, leaving 13 bases between. The CDR3 sequence is 14 residues long. CDR3: CASSTDGGKETQYF. The CDR3 DNA reads TGTGCCAGCAGTACAGACGGGGGCAAAGAGACCCAGTACTTC.

In its sample, this clonotype was seen a few times. The chain couples TRBV20-1 to TRBJ1-1; no firm D call. This CDR3 spans 14 amino acids. The V gene's germline CDR1 is DFQATT and CDR2 SNEGSKA (reference sequence). V was shortened by 5 bases and J by 4 bases, with 17 bases between the two germline ends. This CDR3 is CSAPQDRSSTEAFF. In DNA form, the CDR3 reads TGCAGTGCTCCCCAGGACCGCTCAAGCACTGAAGCTTTCTTT.

This clonotype has only a few counts. V gene TRBV5-1 combines with J gene TRBJ2-7; D might be TRBD2 (5 bases). Trimming pared 0 bases from V and 1 base from J, leaving 14 bases between. The CDR3 is made up of 16 amino acids. Germline CDR1 and CDR2: SGHRS and YFSETQ. CDR3 residues: CASSLGIGLLSYEQYF. The CDR3 DNA reads TGCGCCAGCAGCTTGGGGATCGGACTCCTGTCCTACGAGCAGTACTTC.

As concerns this clonotype: One junction end disagrees with the germline gene, perhaps due to a read error. The V and J genes are TRBV20-1 and TRBJ2-3; 10 bases align to TRBD2. Germline V CDR1 and CDR2: DFQATT, SNEGSKA (reference sequence). The length of the CDR3 is 18 residues. CDR3: CSASHSGGEAPSTDTRYF. CDR3 bases: TGCAGTGCTAGTCACAGCGGGGGGGAGGCCCCCAGCACAGATACGCGGTATTTT.

In its sample, this clonotype was seen a few times. This sequence joins TRBV7-9 and TRBJ2-1, with TRBD1 matching 8 bases. Germline V gives CDR1 SEHNR, CDR2 FQNEAQ (reference sequence). Unmatched junction bases numbered 3, after V lost 5 bases and J lost 6 bases. The CDR3 runs to 13 residues. As DNA, the CDR3 is TGTGCCAGCAGCCGGACAGGGTTCAATGAGCAGTTCTTC. This translates into CASSRTGFNEQFF.

The table lists this clonotype with a few counts. The chain employs TRBV5-1 and TRBJ2-7; no reliable D call. Deletions cut 0 bases from V and 1 base from J, with 11 bases between. The CDR3 sequence is 15 residues long. Germline V gene lookup returns CDR1 SGHRS and CDR2 YFSETQ. The CDR3 bases are TGCGCCAGCAGCTTGGAACCGGGCAGGTCCTACGAGCAGTACTTC. This encodes CASSLEPGRSYEQYF.

This clonotype was picked up a small number of times. The chain is built from TRBV24-1 and TRBJ1-1; TRBD1 agrees at 8 bases. The trim removed 8 bases at V and 4 bases at J, leaving 8 bases unmatched. In germline, CDR1 is KGHDR, CDR2 SFDVKD. The CDR3 totals 14 residues. The CDR3 reads CATTSGGGSTEAFF. In nucleotides, the CDR3 is TGTGCCACCACCTCAGGGGGCGGAAGCACTGAAGCTTTCTTT.

This chain connects TRBV12-3 or TRBV12-4 to TRBJ2-5, with 7 nucleotides matching TRBD2. The CDR3 has 17 residues. V was clipped by 3 bases and J by 3 bases; unmatched bases: 13. Written as DNA, the CDR3 is TGTGCCAGCAGTTTCCTATCGGGCTTCGGGGGGAAAGAGACCCAGTACTTC. This codes for CASSFLSGFGGKETQYF.

The V and J genes are TRBV9 and TRBJ1-4; D is unresolved. The CDR3 length is 12 residues. V was shortened by 1 base and J by 12 bases, with 10 bases between the two germline ends. Germline CDR1 reads SGDLS; CDR2 reads YYNGEE. The CDR3 sequence: CASSVSGWELFF. DNA for the CDR3: TGTGCCAGCAGCGTATCTGGATGGGAACTGTTTTTT.

This clonotype occurred many times. The chain uses TRBV6-1 and TRBJ2-3, with a possible D match to TRBD2 (6 bases). CDR1 and CDR2 (germline): MNHNS, SASEGT. CDR3 length: 14 amino acids. V lost 6 bases to trimming and J lost 2 bases, with 12 bases between them. The CDR3 loop reads CASRGLGYTDTQYF. The CDR3, as DNA: TGTGCCAGCAGGGGACTGGGATACACAGATACGCAGTATTTT.

The CDR3 reads CASSPGANTQYF. The CDR3 region has the DNA TGTGCCAGCAGTCCCGGGGCCAATACGCAGTATTTT. V is TRBV7-2 and J is TRBJ2-3; D is perhaps TRBD1 or TRBD2 (5 bases each). This CDR3 region has 12 residues. Trimming took 6 bases from V and 7 from J, leaving 11 bases between them. Germline V gives CDR1 SGHTA, CDR2 FQGNSA.